This record covers a single T cell receptor (beta chain). Its antigen is undetermined. The donors gave bone marrow, and they were healthy. Germline V gene lookup returns CDR1 SGHKS and CDR2 YYEKEE (reference sequence). The CDR3 is 11 residues long. V gave up 1 base and J gave up 7 bases, with 5 bases separating them. The sample is drawn from a study of cytomegalovirus exposure and HLA in healthy donors. Study at large: Earlier findings included about 120 million unique TCR beta sequences obtained from about 170 million T cells.

PCR used 60 Vbeta primers and 13 Jbeta primers. The assay was immunoSEQ multiplex PCR, and TCRdb's table has in-frame clones only and misses some. The sample holds roughly 120,000 clones, 79% seen once. Study-wide points: TRBV6-2, TRBV6-3 and some other V segments were unresolvable in 87-base-pair reads. When a later analysis was performed, an Asian-associated ancestry cluster reportedly had fewer N-insertions than the roughly 730-donor mean.

The clonotype comes from a man aged 18 to 29 in good health and CMV-seronegative. The source material was PBMCs. The V and J genes are TRBV5-5 and TRBJ1-1, with D unresolved. The chain's CDR3 is CASSLLREAFF. Here the CDR3 DNA reads TGTGCCAGCAGCTTGCTTCGTGAAGCTTTCTTT.